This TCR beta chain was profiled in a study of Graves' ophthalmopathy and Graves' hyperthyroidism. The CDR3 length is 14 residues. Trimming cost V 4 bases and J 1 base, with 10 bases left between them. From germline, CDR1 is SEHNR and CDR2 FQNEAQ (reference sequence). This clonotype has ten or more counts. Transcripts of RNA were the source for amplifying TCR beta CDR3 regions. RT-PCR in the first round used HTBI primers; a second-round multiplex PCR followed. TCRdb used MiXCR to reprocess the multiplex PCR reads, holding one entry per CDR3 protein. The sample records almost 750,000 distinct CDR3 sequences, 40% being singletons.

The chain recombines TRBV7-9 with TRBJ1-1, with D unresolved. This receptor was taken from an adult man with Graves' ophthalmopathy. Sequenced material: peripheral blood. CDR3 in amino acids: CASSSGLKNTEAFF. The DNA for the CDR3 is TGTGCCAGCAGCTCAGGACTGAAGAACACTGAAGCTTTCTTT.